This entry describes one T cell receptor (beta chain). Its specificity is unknown. It was cDNA, reverse transcribed from extracted RNA, that served as the sequencing template. Clones were sequenced by immunoSEQ multiplex PCR, and TCRdb holds only the in-frame ones, with some missing. The sample contains around 60,000 clones, around 42% of which appear only once. Indicated treatment: oral pan-JAK inhibitor, 5-10 mg twice daily. Both peripheral blood and punch biopsies of lesional scalp skin were obtained from patients who had alopecia areata. The sample comes from a study of CD8+ T cells in alopecia areata. Background on the study: Severity scoring for treated patients was based on the percentage of affected scalp area. Regarding the study as a whole: Affected lesional scalp, above all in alopecia totalis/universalis, was more clonal than normal scalp.

This CDR3 is 17 amino acids long. Trimming pared 5 bases from V and 4 bases from J, leaving 23 bases between. CDR1 and CDR2 from the germline V gene are LGHNA and YNFKEQ. The sample was CD8+ T cells sorted from blood, taken between weeks 36 and 40, from a patient treated with tofacitinib. The chain has TRBV4-2 and TRBJ2-5, with D possibly matching TRBD1 (6 bases). The TCR comes from a human donor with alopecia areata. Here the CDR3 DNA reads TGTGCCAGCAGCTTATCGGTGGTCGAGGGGGTGGGAGAGACCCAGTACTTC. It yields the protein CASSLSVVEGVGETQYF.